The next 27 T cell receptor beta chains were all read from a single sample in a study of T cells in Graves' hyperthyroidism and ophthalmopathy (dated by TCRdb to the late 2010s). Libraries were prepared through multiplex PCR. These reads were obtained on an Illumina HiSeq 2000. Amplification of TCR beta CDR3 regions was carried out from RNA transcripts. A first-round RT-PCR of the TCR CDR3 used the HTBI primer set with the Qiagen OneStep RT-PCR kit. The raw public reads went through TCRdb reprocessing: fastp at Q25, MiXCR clone calling, in-frame beta chains kept. Rows matching on CDR3 protein sequence are summarized as one entry with the most common DNA and genes. The table for this sample lists around 280,000 distinct CDR3 sequences; roughly an eighth of them were counted only once. The ten largest make up 7.9% of the sample. What was sequenced was blood. These TCRs come from a woman aged 40-49 years with Graves' hyperthyroidism.

This clonotype came up many times. The chain combines TRBV6-1 with TRBJ2-7, with 8 bases identical to TRBD1. V was clipped by 4 bases and J by 3 bases; unmatched bases: 8. Germline V gene sequence: CDR1 MNHNS, CDR2 SASEGT. The CDR3 covers 15 residues. This CDR3 is CASSVLSGGFYEQYF. The CDR3 DNA reads as TGTGCCAGCAGTGTGTTATCAGGGGGCTTCTACGAGCAGTACTTC.

This clonotype was counted many times. This chain uses TRBV2 with TRBJ1-5; 9 nucleotides line up with TRBD1. The CDR3 is made up of 14 amino acids. Germline V CDR1 and CDR2: SNHLY, FYNNEI. V shed 6 bases, J shed 1 base, and the junction held 1 base outside the gene matches. This CDR3 is CASRGTGSNQPQHF. Written as DNA, the CDR3 is TGTGCCAGCAGGGGGACAGGGAGCAATCAGCCCCAGCATTTT.

The chain links TRBV7-2 to TRBJ2-7; D might be TRBD2 (5 bases). CDR1 is SGHTA, CDR2 FQGNSA, per germline. Trimming stripped 5 bases from V and 7 bases from J, with 15 bases between. The CDR3 runs to 13 residues. The CDR3 sequence is CASSPDWSGEQYF. The CDR3, as DNA: TGTGCCAGCAGCCCGGACTGGTCTGGGGAGCAGTACTTC.

There are many counts of this clonotype. The chain links TRBV29-1 to TRBJ1-1; 7 nucleotides match TRBD1. Per the germline V gene, CDR1 is SQVTM and CDR2 is ANQGSEA. The CDR3 spans 11 residues. Trimming cost V 7 bases and J 3 bases; bases outside gene matches: 2. The CDR3: CSGDRYTEAFF. The CDR3 nucleotides read TGCAGCGGGGACAGATACACTGAAGCTTTCTTT.

The V and J genes are TRBV19 and TRBJ2-3, with a weak D call TRBD2 (5 bases). V was shortened by 4 bases and J by 2 bases, with 10 bases between the two germline ends. The CDR3 has 14 amino acids. Germline CDR1 and CDR2: LNHDA and SQIVND (reference sequence). The CDR3 spells CASSTASPTDTQYF. CDR3 nucleotide sequence: TGTGCCAGTAGTACGGCTAGCCCCACAGATACGCAGTATTTT.

This clonotype was picked up many times. The chain has TRBV12-5 and TRBJ2-5; D is undetermined. Germline V CDR1 and CDR2: LGHNT, FRNRAP. Trimming took 1 base from V and 2 from J, leaving 8 bases between them. The CDR3 extends over 14 amino acids. The CDR3 region has the DNA TGTGCTAGTGGTTTGGATGGCATACAAGAGACCCAGTACTTC. Residues: CASGLDGIQETQYF. Full variable domain (rest looked up from reference TRBV12-5 and TRBJ2-5): DARVTQTPRHKVTEMGQEVTMRCQPILGHNTVFWYRQTMMQGLELLAYFRNRAPLDDSGMPKDRFSAEMPDATLATLKIQPSEPRDSAVYFCASGLDGIQETQYFGPGTRLLVL.

This clonotype appeared a few times. The chain carries TRBV6-2 or TRBV6-3 and TRBJ2-2; TRBD2 agrees at 7 bases. After removal of 8 bases from V and 6 bases from J, the junction contained 15 bases not matched to a gene. Germline CDR1 and CDR2: MNHEY and SVGEGT. The CDR3 spans 16 residues. CDR3 protein: CASVTPSGRRPGELFF. The CDR3 bases are TGTGCCAGCGTTACCCCCTCCGGGAGGCGGCCCGGGGAGCTGTTTTTT.

V usage is TRBV2 and J usage is TRBJ1-4; TRBD1 agrees at 7 bases. Germline V gene sequence: CDR1 SNHLY, CDR2 FYNNEI. Trimming cost V 2 bases and J 10 bases; bases outside gene matches: 4. CDR3 length: 13 residues. CDR3 sequence reads: CASSESQGGKLFF. In nucleotides, the CDR3 is TGTGCCAGCAGTGAATCGCAGGGGGGAAAACTGTTTTTT.

This clonotype has a handful of counts. J is TRBJ1-6 and V is TRBV6-1, with D perhaps matching TRBD1 (6 bases). V lost 2 bases and J 10 bases, leaving 12 bases between the germline ends. This CDR3 comprises 14 residues. The germline V gene encodes CDR1 MNHNS and CDR2 SASEGT. The chain's CDR3 is CASSETGTFSPLHF. CDR3 sequence (DNA): TGTGCCAGCAGTGAAACGGGGACATTCTCACCCCTCCACTTT.

This clonotype was seen at least ten times. The rearrangement links TRBV6-1 to TRBJ2-5, with 11 bases aligning to TRBD2. V dropped 2 bases and J dropped 2; count of bases not matched to a gene: 1. This CDR3 is built from 15 residues. Germline V gene lookup returns CDR1 MNHNS and CDR2 SASEGT. The CDR3, as DNA: TGTGCCAGCAGTGAAATAGCGGGAGGGCAAGAGACCCAGTACTTC. Translating gives CASSEIAGGQETQYF.

This clonotype has only one observation. The chain carries TRBV4-2 and TRBJ2-7; the D is unclear. The ends were cut back, 7 bases at V and 5 bases at J, with 12 bases in the middle. Germline CDR1 is LGHNA and CDR2 is YNFKEQ. The CDR3 totals 12 residues. CDR3 loop: CASNRDRNEQYF. Here the CDR3 DNA reads TGTGCCAGCAACCGCGATAGGAACGAGCAGTACTTC.

This chain uses TRBV18 with TRBJ2-5; D perhaps matches TRBD1 (5 bases). V lost 4 bases and J lost 4, with 10 bases in between. Germline assignment: CDR1 KGHSH and CDR2 LQKENI. The CDR3 totals 13 residues. The CDR3 loop reads CASSLDSRETQYF. Written as DNA, the CDR3 is TGTGCCAGCTCACTAGACAGCCGAGAGACCCAGTACTTC.

The chain couples TRBV5-1 to TRBJ2-3, with D hard to call. The CDR3 totals 13 residues. Per the germline V gene, CDR1 is SGHRS and CDR2 is YFSETQ. V lost 0 bases and J lost 2, with 4 bases in between. In DNA form, the CDR3 reads TGCGCCAGCAGCTTGGGCTTCACAGATACGCAGTATTTT. This encodes CASSLGFTDTQYF. The full variable domain, completed using reference TRBV5-1 and TRBJ2-3, is KAGVTQTPRYLIKTRGQQVTLSCSPISGHRSVSWYQQTPGQGLQFLFEYFSETQRNKGNFPGRFSGRQFSNSRSEMNVSTLELGDSALYLCASSLGFTDTQYFGPGTRLTVL.

This clonotype was counted at least ten times. The chain couples TRBV6-1 to TRBJ1-2; TRBD1 matches at 7 bases. The length of the CDR3 is 14 residues. From germline, CDR1 is MNHNS and CDR2 SASEGT. J gave up 3 bases and V 5 bases, and 6 bases lay outside the gene matches. The CDR3 reads CASSPGQEYYGYTF. The CDR3 coding sequence is TGTGCCAGCAGTCCCGGACAGGAGTACTATGGCTACACCTTC.

This clonotype occurred many times. The rearrangement links TRBV7-2 to TRBJ2-7; TRBD2 matches at 9 bases. V shed 3 bases and J 6 bases; nucleotides not matched to a gene: 9. The CDR3 runs 15 residues. Germline V gene sequence: CDR1 SGHTA, CDR2 FQGNSA. The CDR3: CASSLAGGGLGEQYF. The CDR3 coding sequence is TGTGCCAGCAGCTTGGCGGGAGGGGGGTTGGGCGAGCAGTACTTC.

This clonotype was observed at least ten times. The rearrangement joins TRBV2 to TRBJ1-2; D may be TRBD1 (5 bases). From germline, CDR1 is SNHLY and CDR2 FYNNEI. This CDR3 contains 14 residues. Trimming left V 8 bases short and J 6 bases short, with 19 bases between. CDR3 amino acids: CASGPSREGNGYTF. Here the CDR3 DNA reads TGTGCCAGCGGCCCTTCCAGGGAAGGGAATGGCTACACCTTC.

As regards this clonotype: One junction end does not reproduce the germline sequence, and a read error may be involved. The chain has TRBV3-1 and TRBJ2-6, with D possibly being TRBD1 (6 bases). CDR3 size: 15 residues. In germline, CDR1 is LGHDT, CDR2 YNNKEL (reference sequence). DNA of the CDR3: TGTGCCAGCAGCCCGAGGGGGTCTGGGGCCAAGGTCCTGACTTTC. The encoded protein is CASSPRGSGAKVLTF.

The V call is TRBV5-4, the J call TRBJ2-1; 7 nucleotides align to TRBD2. Germline loops: CDR1 SGHNT, CDR2 YYREEE (reference sequence). The CDR3 runs 15 residues. The junction had 8 bases not matched to a gene; V was cut back by 1 base and J by 7 bases. The CDR3 region is CASSLSGGNRNEQFF. Written as DNA, the CDR3 is TGTGCCAGCAGCTTGTCGGGAGGCAATCGAAATGAGCAGTTCTTC.

This clonotype has a count of ten or more. V is TRBV19 and J is TRBJ1-5; D may be TRBD1 (5 bases). Trimming left V 6 bases short and J 0 bases short, with 9 bases between. The germline gives CDR1 LNHDA, CDR2 SQIVND (reference sequence). This CDR3 region has 14 residues. CDR3 nucleotide sequence: TGTGCCAGTAGGATGGGGGTTAGCAATCAGCCCCAGCATTTT. This sequence encodes CASRMGVSNQPQHF.

This clonotype was seen repeatedly, ten times or more. V and J are TRBV4-2 and TRBJ2-5, with no clear D. Trimming took 4 bases from V and 3 from J, leaving 9 bases between them. Germline assignment: CDR1 LGHNA and CDR2 YNFKEQ. There are 13 residues in the CDR3. The DNA of the CDR3 is TGTGCCAGCAGCCCTTATGGGGAAGAGACCCAGTACTTC. Its translation is CASSPYGEETQYF.

This clonotype showed up many times. The J gene is TRBJ1-2, the V gene TRBV2; D is undetermined. Germline V gene lookup returns CDR1 SNHLY and CDR2 FYNNEI. CDR3 length: 13 amino acids. The V and J ends lost 4 bases and 4 bases respectively, with 10 bases between them. CDR3 region: CASSVDGFYGYTF. The CDR3 DNA sequence: TGTGCCAGCAGTGTGGACGGATTCTATGGCTACACCTTC. The full variable domain, rest sourced from reference TRBV2 and TRBJ1-2, is EPEVTQTPSHQVTQMGQEVILRCVPISNHLYFYWYRQILGQKVEFLVSFYNNEISEKSEIFDDQFSVERPDGSNFTLKIRSTKLEDSAMYFCASSVDGFYGYTFGSGTRLTVV.

This clonotype was seen repeatedly, ten times or more. V is TRBV20-1 and J is TRBJ2-7; TRBD2 is a possible D gene (5 bases). This CDR3 contains 13 residues. With 3 bases removed from V and 3 bases from J, the gap between germline ends came to 12 bases. Germline CDR1 and CDR2: DFQATT and SNEGSKA (reference sequence). The CDR3 spells CSARGRDYYEQYF. The DNA of the CDR3 is TGCAGTGCTAGGGGCAGAGACTACTACGAGCAGTACTTC.

This rearrangement joins TRBV5-1 to TRBJ2-4; D is possibly TRBD1 (6 bases). V lost 4 bases and J lost 4, with 18 bases in between. CDR1 is SGHRS, CDR2 YFSETQ, per germline. The CDR3 runs 16 residues. The CDR3 DNA follows: TGCGCCAGCAGCCCCGACATCCGGCAGGGGAAAAACATTCAGTACTTC. Translated, it gives CASSPDIRQGKNIQYF.

This clonotype was seen many times. The rearrangement links TRBV20-1 to TRBJ2-5, with D maybe TRBD2 (5 bases). CDR1 and CDR2 (germline): DFQATT, SNEGSKA (reference sequence). Trimming cost V 4 bases and J 1 base, with 7 bases left between them. CDR3 length equals 12 residues. The CDR3, as DNA: TGCAGTGCTACAGCGGCCCAAGAGACCCAGTACTTC. Translating it yields CSATAAQETQYF.

This clonotype was found many times. The chain recombines TRBV28 with TRBJ2-7, with D uncertain. Trimming pared 5 bases from V and 7 bases from J, leaving 18 bases between. Germline V gene sequence: CDR1 MDHEN, CDR2 SYDVKM. The CDR3 spans 14 residues. CDR3 in DNA: TGTGCCAGCAGTCCTCGGACCTCCTCGAGGGAGCAGTACTTC. Its translation is CASSPRTSSREQYF.

V gene TRBV6-1 combines with J gene TRBJ2-7; TRBD1 matches at 7 bases. Germline V gives CDR1 MNHNS, CDR2 SASEGT. This CDR3 is 12 amino acids long. Written as DNA, the CDR3 is TGTGTCACCGAAGACAGGGTCTACGAGCAGTACTTC. Translating it yields CVTEDRVYEQYF.

This clonotype showed up just a few times. The V gene is TRBV19, the J gene TRBJ1-5; a weak D match, TRBD1 (5 bases). V lost 1 base, J lost 2 bases, and 15 bases lay in between. This CDR3 is 17 amino acids long. Germline CDR1 LNHDA, CDR2 SQIVND (reference sequence). The chain's CDR3 is CASSIGGTKIGNQPQHF. CDR3 sequence (DNA): TGTGCCAGTAGTATAGGCGGGACTAAGATAGGCAATCAGCCCCAGCATTTT.